The rows below give T cell receptor beta chains drawn from one sample of a study of human T cells and chemical hapten exposure. In TCRdb, the 5' RACE reads were re-called with MiXCR into one record per CDR3 protein. Of 110,000 or so distinct CDR3 sequences listed, around 20% are singletons. Receptors originate from a human donor in good health. Each CDR3 is given without its conserved first and last residue.

CDR3aa: ARPRGGRDRDRASPLH
j_gene: TRBJ1-6
v_gene: TRBV27

CDR3aa: ASSHLLENEQF
j_gene: TRBJ2-1
v_gene: TRBV3-1

CDR3aa: ASSSETGRDTEAF
j_gene: TRBJ1-1
v_gene: TRBV28

CDR3aa: ASSNTRDSNQPQH
j_gene: TRBJ1-5
v_gene: TRBV21-1

CDR3aa: ASIDNEAF
j_gene: TRBJ1-1
v_gene: TRBV28

CDR3aa: ASSSLSSGSSYNEQF
j_gene: TRBJ2-1
v_gene: TRBV12-3/TRBV12-4

CDR3aa: ASSLAGSLGIYNEQF
j_gene: TRBJ2-1
v_gene: TRBV7-9

CDR3aa: ASSIRRLRDRYNEQF
j_gene: TRBJ2-1
v_gene: TRBV28

CDR3aa: ASSLLQGSEKLF
j_gene: TRBJ1-4
v_gene: TRBV5-1

CDR3aa: ASSPRFIGGEAF
j_gene: TRBJ1-1
v_gene: TRBV9

CDR3aa: ASCQRTDLRETQY
j_gene: TRBJ2-5
v_gene: TRBV27

CDR3aa: SASPITSGRTDTQY
j_gene: TRBJ2-3
v_gene: TRBV20-1

CDR3aa: ASSLTGGLNEKLF
j_gene: TRBJ1-4
v_gene: TRBV7-9

CDR3aa: ASSLARRGSGANVLT
j_gene: TRBJ2-6
v_gene: TRBV7-8

CDR3aa: ASSNRGFNEQF
j_gene: TRBJ2-1
v_gene: TRBV5-4

CDR3aa: SARRFAEAF
j_gene: TRBJ1-1
v_gene: TRBV20-1

CDR3aa: SAKQAGLSDNEQF
j_gene: TRBJ2-1
v_gene: TRBV20-1

CDR3aa: ASRYNRDPYQPQH
j_gene: TRBJ1-5
v_gene: TRBV28

CDR3aa: ASSQDRTGTNQPQH
j_gene: TRBJ1-5
v_gene: TRBV4-1

CDR3aa: ASSLAEAF
j_gene: TRBJ1-1
v_gene: TRBV2

CDR3aa: ASSFQGGYGYT
j_gene: TRBJ1-2
v_gene: TRBV28

CDR3aa: ASSLRTANTEAF
j_gene: TRBJ1-1
v_gene: TRBV5-1

CDR3aa: ASSYTRTSGQETQY
j_gene: TRBJ2-5
v_gene: TRBV6-5

CDR3aa: ASSVSYNSPLH
j_gene: TRBJ1-6
v_gene: TRBV9